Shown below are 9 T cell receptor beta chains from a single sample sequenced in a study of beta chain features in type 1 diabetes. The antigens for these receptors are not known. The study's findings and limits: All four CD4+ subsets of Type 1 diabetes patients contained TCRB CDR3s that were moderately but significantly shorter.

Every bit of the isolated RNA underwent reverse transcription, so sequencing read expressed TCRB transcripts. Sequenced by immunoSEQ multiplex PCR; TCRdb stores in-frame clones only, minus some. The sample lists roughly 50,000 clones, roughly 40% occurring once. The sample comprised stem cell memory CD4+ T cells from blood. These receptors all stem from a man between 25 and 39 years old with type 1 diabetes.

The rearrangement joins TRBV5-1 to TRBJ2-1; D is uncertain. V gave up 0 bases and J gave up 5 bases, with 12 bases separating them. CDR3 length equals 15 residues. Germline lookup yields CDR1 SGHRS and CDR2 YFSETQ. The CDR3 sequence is CASSLGRVTDNEQFF. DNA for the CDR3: TGCGCCAGCAGCTTGGGCCGGGTTACTGACAATGAGCAGTTCTTC. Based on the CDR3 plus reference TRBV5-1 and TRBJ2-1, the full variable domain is KAGVTQTPRYLIKTRGQQVTLSCSPISGHRSVSWYQQTPGQGLQFLFEYFSETQRNKGNFPGRFSGRQFSNSRSEMNVSTLELGDSALYLCASSLGRVTDNEQFFGPGTRLTVL.

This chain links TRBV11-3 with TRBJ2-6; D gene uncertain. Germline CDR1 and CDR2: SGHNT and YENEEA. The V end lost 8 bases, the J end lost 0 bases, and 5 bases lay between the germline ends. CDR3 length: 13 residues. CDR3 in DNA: TGTGCCAGCGGCAGCTCTGGGGCCAACGTCCTGACTTTC. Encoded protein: CASGSSGANVLTF.

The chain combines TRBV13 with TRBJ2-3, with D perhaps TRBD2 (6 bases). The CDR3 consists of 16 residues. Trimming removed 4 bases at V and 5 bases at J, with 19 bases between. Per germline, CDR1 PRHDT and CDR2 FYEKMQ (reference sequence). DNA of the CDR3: TGTGCCAGCAGCTCCCGGGACTCTGATTTTGGAGATACGCAGTATTTT. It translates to CASSSRDSDFGDTQYF.

The CDR3 nucleotides are TGTGCCAGCTCACCAAGACTAGCGGGAGGGCCAGAGACCCAGTACTTC. Residues: CASSPRLAGGPETQYF. V gene TRBV18 combines with J gene TRBJ2-5, with 14 bases identical to TRBD2. V lost 2 bases to trimming and J lost 4 bases; unmatched junction nucleotides: 3. Germline V CDR1 and CDR2: KGHSH, LQKENI. The CDR3 is 16 amino acids.

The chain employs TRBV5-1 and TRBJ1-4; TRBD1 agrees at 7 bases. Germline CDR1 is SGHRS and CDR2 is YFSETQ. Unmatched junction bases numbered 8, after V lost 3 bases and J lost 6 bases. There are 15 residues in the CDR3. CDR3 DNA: TGCGCCAGCAGCTCAGCCGGGACAGCAGATGAAAAACTGTTTTTT. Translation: CASSSAGTADEKLFF.

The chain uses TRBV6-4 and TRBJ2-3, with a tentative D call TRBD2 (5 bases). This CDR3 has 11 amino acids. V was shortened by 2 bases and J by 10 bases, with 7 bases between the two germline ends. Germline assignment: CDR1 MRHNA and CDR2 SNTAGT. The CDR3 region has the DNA TGTGCCAGCAGTGACGGGAGAGCGCAGTATTTT. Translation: CASSDGRAQYF.

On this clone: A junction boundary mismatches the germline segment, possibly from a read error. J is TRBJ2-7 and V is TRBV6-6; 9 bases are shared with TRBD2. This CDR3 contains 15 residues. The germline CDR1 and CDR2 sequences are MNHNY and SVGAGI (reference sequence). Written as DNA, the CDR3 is TGTGCCAGCAGTCTCCCGGGGACTAGCTCATACGGGCAGTACTTC. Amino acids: CASSLPGTSSYGQYF.

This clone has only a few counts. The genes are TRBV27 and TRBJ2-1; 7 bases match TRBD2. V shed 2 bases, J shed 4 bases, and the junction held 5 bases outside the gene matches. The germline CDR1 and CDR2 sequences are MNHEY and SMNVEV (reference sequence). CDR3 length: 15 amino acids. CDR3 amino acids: CASSLREGRYNEQFF. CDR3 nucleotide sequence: TGTGCCAGCAGTTTAAGGGAGGGACGTTACAATGAGCAGTTCTTC.

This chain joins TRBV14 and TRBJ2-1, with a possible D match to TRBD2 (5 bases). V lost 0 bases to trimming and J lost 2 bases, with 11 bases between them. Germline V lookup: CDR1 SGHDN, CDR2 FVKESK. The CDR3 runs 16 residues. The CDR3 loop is CASSQESSRPYNEQFF. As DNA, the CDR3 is TGTGCCAGCAGCCAAGAGTCTAGCCGCCCCTACAATGAGCAGTTCTTC. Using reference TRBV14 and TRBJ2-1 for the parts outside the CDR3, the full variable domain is EAGVTQFPSHSVIEKGQTVTLRCDPISGHDNLYWYRRVMGKEIKFLLHFVKESKQDESGMPNNRFLAERTGGTYSTLKVQPAELEDSGVYFCASSQESSRPYNEQFFGPGTRLTVL.